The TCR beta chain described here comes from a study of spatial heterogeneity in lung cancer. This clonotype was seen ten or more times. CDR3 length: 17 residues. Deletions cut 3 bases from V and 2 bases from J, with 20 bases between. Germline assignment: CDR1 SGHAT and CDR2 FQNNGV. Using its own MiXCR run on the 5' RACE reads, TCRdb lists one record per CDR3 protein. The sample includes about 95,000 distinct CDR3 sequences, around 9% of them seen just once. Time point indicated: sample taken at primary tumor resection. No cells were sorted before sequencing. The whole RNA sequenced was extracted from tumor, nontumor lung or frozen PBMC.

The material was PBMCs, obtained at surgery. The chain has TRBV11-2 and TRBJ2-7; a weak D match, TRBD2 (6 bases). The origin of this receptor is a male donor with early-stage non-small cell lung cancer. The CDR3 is CASSFGPWTIEAYEQYF. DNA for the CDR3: TGTGCCAGCAGCTTTGGACCTTGGACTATCGAAGCCTACGAGCAGTACTTC.